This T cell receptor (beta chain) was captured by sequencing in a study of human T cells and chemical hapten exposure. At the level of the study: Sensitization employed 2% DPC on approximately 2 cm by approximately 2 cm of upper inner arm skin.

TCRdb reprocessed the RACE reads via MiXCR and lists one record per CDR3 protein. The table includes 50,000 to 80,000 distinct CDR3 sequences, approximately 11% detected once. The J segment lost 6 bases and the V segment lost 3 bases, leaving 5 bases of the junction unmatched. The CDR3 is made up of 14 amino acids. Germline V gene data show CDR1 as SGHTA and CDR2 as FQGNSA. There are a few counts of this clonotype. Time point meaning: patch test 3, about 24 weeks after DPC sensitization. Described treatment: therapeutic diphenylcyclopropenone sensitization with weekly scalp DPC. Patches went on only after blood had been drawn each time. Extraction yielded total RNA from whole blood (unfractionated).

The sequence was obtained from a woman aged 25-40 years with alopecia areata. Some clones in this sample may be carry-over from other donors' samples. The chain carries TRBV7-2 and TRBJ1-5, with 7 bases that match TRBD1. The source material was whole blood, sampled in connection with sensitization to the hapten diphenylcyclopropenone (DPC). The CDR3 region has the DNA TGTGCCAGCAGCTTTAGGGACAGCCGTCAGCCCCAGCATTTT. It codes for CASSFRDSRQPQHF.